The rows below give T cell receptor beta chains drawn from one sample of a study of cytomegalovirus exposure and HLA in healthy donors. The method was immunoSEQ multiplex PCR; TCRdb's version includes in-frame clones alone and lacks a portion of them. The table shows about 160,000 clones, with roughly two thirds occurring only once. Sequenced input: PBMCs. The receptors were sampled from a woman aged 25 to 45 in good health and CMV-seronegative. Both conserved end residues are part of each CDR3.

TRBJ2-1 | TRBV20-1 | CSPLEVGEQFF
TRBJ1-5 | TRBV2 | CASSPYGLNQPQHF
TRBJ1-4 | TRBV7-9 | CASSSGQAATNEKLFF
TRBJ1-1 | TRBV28 | CASTGGTEAFF
TRBJ1-6 | TRBV19 | CASSAQGFDNSPLHF
TRBJ2-1 | TRBV5-4 | CASSSSSMYNEQFF
TRBJ2-7 | TRBV7-9 | CASSFYPRGRTYEQYF
TRBJ1-2 | TRBV15 | CATSGWGQGNGYTF
TRBJ2-7 | TRBV6-6 | CASESRNSYEQYF
TRBJ1-3 | TRBV28 | CASTLTGVGGNTIYF
TRBJ2-5 | TRBV7-9 | CASSVVETQYF
TRBJ2-1 | TRBV28 | CATERPGGNEQFF
TRBJ2-7 | TRBV9 | CASSSSSYEQYF
TRBJ2-1 | TRBV11-2 | CASSPPLVPSSYNEQFF
TRBJ1-5 | TRBV19 | CASSIRTGNSNQPQHF
TRBJ1-1 | TRBV27 | CASSFIDSPLEAFF
TRBJ2-1 | TRBV5-1 | CASSFPGTALHEQFF
TRBJ1-2 | TRBV7-9 | CASSLMGQGNANYGYTF
TRBJ2-2 | TRBV7-9 | CASSSLFYTGELFF
TRBJ1-3 | TRBV2 | CASTLEVAGNTIYF
TRBJ1-4 | TRBV5-5 | CASSQGQINEKLFF
TRBJ2-3 | TRBV9 | CASSVGLAGTDTQYF
TRBJ2-2 | TRBV29-1 | CSAYRASGRNTGELFF
TRBJ2-1 | TRBV7-3 | CASSLRGGSENEQFF
TRBJ1-2 | TRBV5-4 | CASSFLDRGYGYTF
TRBJ2-2 | TRBV19 | CASSSDSDWRELFF
TRBJ2-1 | TRBV6-1 | CASRTSGGPQFF
TRBJ2-1 | TRBV7-3 | CASSFGGSSYNEQFF
TRBJ1-1 | TRBV7-9 | CASSLVGREDTEAFF
TRBJ2-2 | TRBV2 | CASSVRGNTGELFF
TRBJ2-7 | TRBV4-3 | CASSKHLSYEQYF
TRBJ2-1 | TRBV5-1 | CASSSPGLAANEQFF
TRBJ1-2 | TRBV7-3 | CASSSRQGAFGYTF
TRBJ1-2 | TRBV6-6 | CASSTQGESYGYTF
TRBJ2-1 | TRBV7-6 | CASKPRGRSGEQFF
TRBJ2-7 | TRBV11-2 | CASSLGGGGAYEQYF
TRBJ1-5 | TRBV28 | CASSLIQGWDQPQHF
TRBJ1-5 | TRBV28 | CASSFVRGIEPQHF
TRBJ1-4 | TRBV7-2 | CASSPGATNEKLFF
TRBJ1-2 | TRBV27 | CASSNSPGQFYGYTF
TRBJ2-7 | TRBV7-9 | CASSLRAGRNEQYF
TRBJ2-1 | TRBV5-1 | CASSVLPVSHPHNEQFF
TRBJ1-1 | TRBV28 | CASTESGSEAFF
TRBJ1-1 | TRBV15 | CATSRTGNTEAFF
TRBJ2-2 | TRBV11-2 | CASSPGTGGFVNTGELFF
TRBJ2-7 | TRBV5-6 | CASSRGLAGLEVGYEQYF
TRBJ2-1 | TRBV7-9 | CASSLLGGEQFF
TRBJ2-1 | TRBV11-2 | CASRSTGSSYNEQFF
TRBJ1-1 | TRBV5-6 | CASSLLDRWDGLAFF
TRBJ2-1 | TRBV19 | CASTLGASGIGEQFF
TRBJ2-5 | TRBV5-1 | CASSPLGRGIQETQYF
TRBJ2-3 | TRBV29-1 | CSVDVLALKDTQYF
TRBJ2-7 | TRBV10-3 | CAAASGYEQYF
TRBJ2-7 | TRBV7-9 | CASSLGSGVLSYEQYF